A single sample gave rise to the 21 T cell receptor beta chains below, sequenced in a study of cytomegalovirus exposure and HLA in healthy donors. TCRdb keeps only in-frame clones here, not all; method: immunoSEQ multiplex PCR. The sample consists of 220,000 or so clones, approximately 88% of them appearing once. Sequenced sample: PBMCs. The receptors stem from a woman aged 25 to 39 in good health and CMV-seropositive.

The chain combines TRBV5-4 with TRBJ2-7; D gene ambiguous. The germline V and J ends were trimmed by 4 bases and 0 bases, with 8 bases remaining between them. The germline CDR1 and CDR2 sequences are SGHNT and YYREEE (reference sequence). The CDR3 is made up of 13 amino acids. The CDR3 sequence: CASSPGFSYEQYF. The CDR3 nucleotides are TGTGCCAGCAGCCCTGGATTCTCCTACGAGCAGTACTTC.

The J gene is TRBJ2-1, the V gene TRBV11-3; 13 bases agree with TRBD2. CDR1 is SGHNT and CDR2 is YENEEA in the germline V gene. The length of the CDR3 is 15 residues. V shed 3 bases and J 9 bases; nucleotides not matched to a gene: 5. Here the CDR3 DNA reads TGTGCCAGCAGCTTGAGACTAGCGGGAGGCTCTGAGCAGTTCTTC. It encodes CASSLRLAGGSEQFF.

DNA of the CDR3: TGTGCCAGCAGTACTACAGCTACTAGGGCTTTCTTT. It encodes CASSTTATRAFF. V usage is TRBV28 and J usage is TRBJ1-1; D not certain. The CDR3 runs to 12 residues. Germline V gives CDR1 MDHEN, CDR2 SYDVKM. V was shortened by 5 bases and J by 11 bases, with 15 bases between the two germline ends.

CDR3 protein: CASSPLGLAGGEDTQYF. The CDR3 DNA is TGTGCCAGCAGTCCCCTCGGACTAGCGGGAGGAGAGGATACGCAGTATTTT. The gene calls are TRBV27 and TRBJ2-3; 14 nucleotides align to TRBD2. CDR3 length equals 17 residues. Germline V gene sequence: CDR1 MNHEY, CDR2 SMNVEV (reference sequence). The J segment lost 6 bases and the V segment lost 5 bases, leaving 10 bases of the junction unmatched.

This clone appeared once. The rearrangement joins TRBV18 to TRBJ1-2; 10 positions agree with TRBD1. J gave up 6 bases and V 3 bases, and 10 bases lay outside the gene matches. The CDR3 runs to 16 residues. Per germline, CDR1 KGHSH and CDR2 LQKENI. The DNA for the CDR3 is TGTGCCAGCTCACCGACCGGGACAGGGGAAGGGAATGGCTACACCTTC. Translated: CASSPTGTGEGNGYTF.

This clone appeared once. This same CDR3 is encoded by further DNA sequences in the sample. V usage is TRBV6-5 and J usage is TRBJ2-1; D unresolved. Germline values: CDR1 MNHEY, CDR2 SVGAGI. V lost 0 bases and J lost 0, with 6 bases in between. The CDR3 loop spans 15 amino acids. The CDR3 nucleotides are TGTGCCAGCAGTTACTCGGGTAGCTCCTACAATGAGCAGTTCTTC. Protein sequence: CASSYSGSSYNEQFF.

The V and J genes are TRBV18 and TRBJ1-1; no reliable D call. The CDR3 totals 13 residues. The ends were cut back, 0 bases at V and 1 base at J, with 3 bases in the middle. CDR1 and CDR2 from the germline V gene are KGHSH and LQKENI. The CDR3 sequence: CASSPPKNTEAFF. The CDR3 DNA reads as TGTGCCAGCTCACCACCGAAGAACACTGAAGCTTTCTTT.

The V gene is TRBV30, the J gene TRBJ1-3; D is ambiguous. V was clipped by 5 bases and J by 3 bases, with 8 bases between them. CDR1 is GTSNPN and CDR2 is SVGIG in the germline V gene (reference sequence). The CDR3 consists of 12 residues. The CDR3 reads CAWEVIGNTIYF. DNA for the CDR3: TGTGCCTGGGAGGTAATTGGAAACACCATATATTTT.

The chain links TRBV5-1 to TRBJ1-1, with TRBD1 as a possible D gene (5 bases). V gave up 0 bases and J gave up 5 bases, with 8 bases separating them. The CDR3 contains 13 residues. From germline, CDR1 is SGHRS and CDR2 YFSETQ. The CDR3 region is CASSLVSGTEAFF. The CDR3, as DNA: TGCGCCAGCAGCTTGGTGTCAGGGACTGAAGCTTTCTTT.

The CDR3 DNA follows: TGTGCCATCAGCAAGTACAATGAGCAGTTCTTC. It specifies CAISKYNEQFF. The chain employs TRBV10-3 and TRBJ2-1; D call uncertain. Per the germline V gene, CDR1 is ENHRY and CDR2 is SYGVKD. CDR3 size: 11 residues. V lost 6 bases to trimming and J lost 4 bases, with 4 bases between them.

The V gene is TRBV29-1, the J gene TRBJ1-1, with D possibly TRBD1 on 6 matching bases. Trimming pared 7 bases from V and 0 bases from J, leaving 15 bases between. This CDR3 spans 14 amino acids. Germline assignment: CDR1 SQVTM and CDR2 ANQGSEA. CDR3 coding DNA: TGCAGCGCGCTTAAGACAGGAATGAACACTGAAGCTTTCTTT. It codes for CSALKTGMNTEAFF.

This clone was found a few times. CDR3 nucleotide sequence: TGTGCCAGCAGCATTAGTTTAGACACCGGGGAGCTGTTTTTT. It is translated as CASSISLDTGELFF. This chain links TRBV9 with TRBJ2-2, with unresolved D. Germline V gene data show CDR1 as SGDLS and CDR2 as YYNGEE. This CDR3 has 14 residues. V was clipped by 4 bases and J by 3 bases, with 10 bases between them.

V gene TRBV11-2 combines with J gene TRBJ2-7; D perhaps matches TRBD2 (6 bases). There are 15 residues in the CDR3. The V end lost 2 bases, the J end lost 0 bases, and 11 bases lay between the germline ends. Germline loops: CDR1 SGHAT, CDR2 FQNNGV. CDR3 in amino acids: CASSLWSGFSYEQYF. In nucleotides, the CDR3 is TGTGCCAGCAGCTTATGGAGCGGGTTCTCCTACGAGCAGTACTTC.

The rearrangement links TRBV27 to TRBJ2-1; 13 bases are a match to TRBD2. V shed 0 bases, J shed 8 bases, and the junction held 7 bases outside the gene matches. This CDR3 is 17 amino acids long. The germline gives CDR1 MNHEY, CDR2 SMNVEV (reference sequence). The CDR3 is CASSLSKLAGGPYEQFF. The CDR3 region has the DNA TGTGCCAGCAGTTTATCGAAACTAGCGGGAGGGCCATATGAGCAGTTCTTC.

The chain is built from TRBV29-1 and TRBJ2-3, with unresolved D. V gave up 5 bases and J gave up 0 bases, with 15 bases separating them. Germline V CDR1 and CDR2: SQVTM, ANQGSEA. This CDR3 is 15 amino acids long. CDR3 region: CSVRRSGGSTDTQYF. CDR3 coding DNA: TGCAGCGTTAGGCGTAGTGGCGGTAGCACAGATACGCAGTATTTT.

V gene TRBV27 combines with J gene TRBJ2-5, with 12 bases fitting TRBD2. Per germline, CDR1 MNHEY and CDR2 SMNVEV (reference sequence). Trimming cost V 0 bases and J 5 bases; bases outside gene matches: 10. This CDR3 has 18 residues. The CDR3 DNA reads as TGTGCCAGCAGTTTATCCCCTAGCGGGAGGGCCGGGGGGGAGACCCAGTACTTC. Protein sequence: CASSLSPSGRAGGETQYF.

V gene TRBV28 combines with J gene TRBJ1-1, with 11 bases that match TRBD1. Looked up from germline, CDR1 is MDHEN and CDR2 is SYDVKM. The CDR3 spans 15 residues. V shed 7 bases, J shed 4 bases, and the junction held 8 bases outside the gene matches. The CDR3 sequence is CASTPGTGGFTEAFF. DNA for the CDR3: TGTGCCAGCACTCCCGGGACAGGGGGGTTCACTGAAGCTTTCTTT.

A note on this clone: Within the sample, other DNA sequences also encode this same CDR3. The CDR3 bases are TGTGCCAGCTCACCAGGGACGGACTCCTACGAGCAGTACTTC. It yields the protein CASSPGTDSYEQYF. The J gene is TRBJ2-7, the V gene TRBV18, with D perhaps TRBD1 or TRBD2 (5 bases each). The CDR3 is 14 residues long. The germline gives CDR1 KGHSH, CDR2 LQKENI. V gave up 2 bases and J gave up 0 bases, with 8 bases separating them.

The V call is TRBV2, the J call TRBJ2-6, with D maybe TRBD1 (5 bases). This CDR3 is built from 14 residues. Germline loops: CDR1 SNHLY, CDR2 FYNNEI. The V gene lost 8 bases and the J gene lost 0 bases, with 8 bases spanning the gap. In DNA, the CDR3 is TGTGCCAGCTGCAGGGACTCTGGGGCCAACGTCCTGACTTTC. Protein product: CASCRDSGANVLTF.

The chain recombines TRBV28 with TRBJ2-5; possibly TRBD1 for D (5 bases). There are 13 residues in the CDR3. CDR1 is MDHEN, CDR2 SYDVKM, per germline. V gave up 7 bases and J gave up 2 bases, with 11 bases separating them. CDR3 in amino acids: CASMDGAQETQYF. CDR3 sequence (DNA): TGTGCCAGCATGGATGGGGCGCAAGAGACCCAGTACTTC.

The rearrangement joins TRBV7-2 to TRBJ2-7; the D gene is possibly TRBD2 (5 bases). This CDR3 has 13 residues. V shed 5 bases and J shed 3 bases, with 11 bases lying between them. The V gene's germline CDR1 is SGHTA and CDR2 FQGNSA. The CDR3 sequence: CASSLFRGYEQYF. The DNA of the CDR3 is TGTGCCAGCAGCCTGTTTCGGGGCTACGAGCAGTACTTC.